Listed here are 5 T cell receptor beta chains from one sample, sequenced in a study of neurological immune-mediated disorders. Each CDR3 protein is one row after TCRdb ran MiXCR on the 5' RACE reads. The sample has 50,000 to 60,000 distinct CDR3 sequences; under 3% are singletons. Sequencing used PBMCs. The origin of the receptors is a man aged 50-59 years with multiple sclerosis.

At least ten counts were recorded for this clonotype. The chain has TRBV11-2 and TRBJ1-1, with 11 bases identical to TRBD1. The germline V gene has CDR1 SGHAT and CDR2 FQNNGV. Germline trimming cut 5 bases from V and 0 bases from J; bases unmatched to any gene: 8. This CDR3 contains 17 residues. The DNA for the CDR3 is TGTGCCAGCAGCCCCCTTGGACAGGGGGCCCTGAACACTGAAGCTTTCTTT. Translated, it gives CASSPLGQGALNTEAFF.

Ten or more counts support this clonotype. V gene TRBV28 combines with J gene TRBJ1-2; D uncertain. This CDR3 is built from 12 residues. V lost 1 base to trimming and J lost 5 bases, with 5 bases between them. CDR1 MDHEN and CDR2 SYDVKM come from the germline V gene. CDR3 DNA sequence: TGTGCCAGCAGTTTATTTGCATATGGCTACACCTTC. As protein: CASSLFAYGYTF.

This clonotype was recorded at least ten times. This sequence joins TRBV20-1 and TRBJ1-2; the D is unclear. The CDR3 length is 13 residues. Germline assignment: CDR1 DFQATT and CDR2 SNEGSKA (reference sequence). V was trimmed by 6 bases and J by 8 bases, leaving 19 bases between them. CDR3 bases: TGCAGTGCGGCCGATCGAGAGGTATCGGGCTACACCTTC. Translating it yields CSAADREVSGYTF.

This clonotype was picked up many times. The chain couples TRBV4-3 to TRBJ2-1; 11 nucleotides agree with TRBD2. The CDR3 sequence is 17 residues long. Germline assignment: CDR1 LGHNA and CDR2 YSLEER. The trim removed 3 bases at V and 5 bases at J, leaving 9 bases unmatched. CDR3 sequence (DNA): TGCGCCAGCAGCCAGGAAACTAGCGGGGGCACCAACAATGAGCAGTTCTTC. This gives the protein CASSQETSGGTNNEQFF.

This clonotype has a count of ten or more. In DNA, the CDR3 is TGCAGTGTGCGGGGCTACGAGCAGTACTTC. Its translation: CSVRGYEQYF. The chain links TRBV20-1 to TRBJ2-7; weak D call: TRBD2 (6 bases). The CDR3 spans 10 residues. CDR1 and CDR2 (germline): DFQATT, SNEGSKA (reference sequence). V dropped 7 bases and J dropped 3 bases, with 7 bases sitting between them.